These 16 T cell receptor beta chains were sequenced from one sample in a study of T cell changes during pregnancy in multiple sclerosis. Generated by immunoSEQ multiplex PCR, the TCRdb table keeps only in-frame clones and is missing some. The sample contains about 44,000 clones, approximately 91% of which appear only once. The sample here was CD4+ T cells from peripheral blood mononuclear cells, taken in the first trimester of pregnancy. The receptors here all came from a female donor with multiple sclerosis, enrolled in a pregnancy study.

The V and J genes are TRBV29-1 and TRBJ2-7, with D possibly being TRBD2 (6 bases). V shed 7 bases and J shed 9 bases, with 22 bases lying between them. Looked up from germline, CDR1 is SQVTM and CDR2 is ANQGSEA. The CDR3 spans 13 residues. CDR3 DNA: TGCAGCGCCTCAAGGGGTCGGGGGTCCCCGCAGTACTTC. Its protein is CSASRGRGSPQYF.

The genes are TRBV20-1 and TRBJ2-1, with a possible D match to TRBD1 (6 bases). There are 11 residues in the CDR3. Trimming cost V 6 bases and J 8 bases, with 11 bases left between them. Germline V gene lookup returns CDR1 DFQATT and CDR2 SNEGSKA (reference sequence). Here the CDR3 DNA reads TGCAGTGCCACCCAGGGGTATGAGCAGTTCTTC. Its protein is CSATQGYEQFF.

The sample holds a few counts of this clone. The chain couples TRBV5-1 to TRBJ1-1, with TRBD1 identical over 7 bases. The CDR3 consists of 17 residues. V shed 0 bases, J shed 2 bases, and the junction held 10 bases outside the gene matches. Germline loops: CDR1 SGHRS, CDR2 YFSETQ. CDR3 DNA: TGCGCCAGCAGCTTGGTCGGCAGGGGGGTACTAAACACTGAAGCTTTCTTT. Protein product: CASSLVGRGVLNTEAFF.

CDR3: CASSLTGPGDDGYTF. The CDR3 nucleotides are TGTGCCAGCAGCTTAACGGGACCGGGGGACGATGGCTACACCTTC. The chain employs TRBV7-3 and TRBJ1-2; D might be TRBD1 (5 bases). The CDR3 has 15 amino acids. The V gene lost 0 bases and the J gene lost 6 bases, with 14 bases spanning the gap. Looked up from germline, CDR1 is SGHTA and CDR2 is FQGTGA.

This clone showed up just once. The J gene is TRBJ2-7, the V gene TRBV27, with TRBD1 identical over 7 bases. The V segment lost 2 bases and the J segment 4 bases; nucleotides outside the gene matches: 17. There are 18 residues in the CDR3. Germline V gene lookup returns CDR1 MNHEY and CDR2 SMNVEV (reference sequence). CDR3 in amino acids: CASSLNRNYFGQEYEQYF. In DNA, the CDR3 is TGTGCCAGCAGTTTAAACCGCAACTACTTTGGACAGGAGTACGAGCAGTACTTC.

CDR3 loop: CASSWAGSGKNIQYF. The CDR3 coding sequence is TGTGCCAGCAGTTGGGCAGGGTCGGGCAAAAACATTCAGTACTTC. The J gene is TRBJ2-4, the V gene TRBV28; TRBD1 is a possible D gene (5 bases). The CDR3 is 15 residues long. Germline V lookup: CDR1 MDHEN, CDR2 SYDVKM. Trimming cost V 4 bases and J 3 bases, with 13 bases left between them.

CDR3: CASSLRSGWNQPQHF. In DNA, the CDR3 is TGTGCCAGCAGTTTAAGGTCAGGATGGAATCAGCCCCAGCATTTT. The chain employs TRBV27 and TRBJ1-5; D is unclear. V gave up 2 bases and J gave up 4 bases, with 12 bases separating them. Germline V CDR1 and CDR2: MNHEY, SMNVEV (reference sequence). The CDR3 covers 15 residues.

V and J are TRBV7-8 and TRBJ1-2, with 7 bases lining up with TRBD1. Unmatched junction bases numbered 3, after V lost 0 bases and J lost 5 bases. Germline V gene sequence: CDR1 SGHVS, CDR2 FQNEAQ. There are 14 residues in the CDR3. The CDR3, as DNA: TGTGCCAGCAGCTTAGCGACAGGGAGTTATGGCTACACCTTC. It yields the protein CASSLATGSYGYTF.

J is TRBJ1-1 and V is TRBV7-2, with D hard to call. Germline CDR1 reads SGHTA; CDR2 reads FQGNSA. V lost 4 bases, J lost 5 bases, and 14 bases lay in between. CDR3 length: 14 amino acids. The CDR3 spells CASSSRRVGTEAFF. CDR3 in DNA: TGTGCCAGCAGCTCACGGCGGGTTGGGACTGAAGCTTTCTTT.

The chain recombines TRBV18 with TRBJ2-3; 7 bases fit TRBD2. CDR1 and CDR2 (germline): KGHSH, LQKENI. This CDR3 spans 16 amino acids. V lost 8 bases and J lost 0; bases outside the gene matches: 11. DNA for the CDR3: TGTGCCAGCGGCACGGGCGGGAGTTGGAGCACAGATACGCAGTATTTT. Encoded protein: CASGTGGSWSTDTQYF.

The chain links TRBV5-4 to TRBJ2-7; TRBD2 agrees at 11 bases. From germline, CDR1 is SGHNT and CDR2 YYREEE (reference sequence). This CDR3 spans 16 amino acids. V trimming: 4 bases; J trimming: 2 bases; junction bases outside the gene matches: 8. The DNA of the CDR3 is TGTGCCAGCAGCCTACGGACTAGCGGGCCCACCTACGAGCAGTACTTC. Translated: CASSLRTSGPTYEQYF.

The chain uses TRBV7-3 and TRBJ2-2; no definite D call. V shed 3 bases and J shed 4 bases, with 6 bases lying between them. Germline V lookup: CDR1 SGHTA, CDR2 FQGTGA. This CDR3 spans 13 amino acids. The CDR3: CASSFYGTGELFF. CDR3 DNA: TGTGCCAGCAGCTTTTACGGCACCGGGGAGCTGTTTTTT. Full variable domain (missing parts from reference TRBV7-3 and TRBJ2-2): GAGVSQTPSNKVTEKGKYVELRCDPISGHTALYWYRQSLGQGPEFLIYFQGTGAADDSGLPNDRFFAVRPEGSVSTLKIQRTERGDSAVYLCASSFYGTGELFFGEGSRLTVL.

This clone was observed once. The CDR3 region is CASITTGTGDTEAFF. The CDR3 bases are TGTGCCAGCATCACGACAGGTACAGGGGACACTGAAGCTTTCTTT. This chain joins TRBV7-9 and TRBJ1-1, with 7 positions matching TRBD1. The CDR3 is made up of 15 amino acids. Germline trimming cut 7 bases from V and 3 bases from J; bases unmatched to any gene: 11. CDR1 SEHNR and CDR2 FQNEAQ come from the germline V gene (reference sequence). The full variable domain, rest sourced from reference TRBV7-9 and TRBJ1-1, is DTGVSQNPRHKITKRGQNVTFRCDPISEHNRLYWYRQTLGQGPEFLTYFQNEAQLEKSRLLSDRFSAERPKGSFSTLEIQRTEQGDSAMYLCASITTGTGDTEAFFGQGTRLTVV.

The V call is TRBV28, the J call TRBJ1-2, with 9 bases that match TRBD1. V was pared by 6 bases and J by 3 bases, with 2 bases of the junction left unmatched. CDR3 length: 13 residues. Germline CDR1 MDHEN, CDR2 SYDVKM. Here the CDR3 reads CASRTGGDYGYTF. CDR3 coding DNA: TGTGCCAGCAGAACAGGGGGCGACTATGGCTACACCTTC.

The chain combines TRBV18 with TRBJ2-1; D uncertain. Germline-derived CDR1 and CDR2 are KGHSH and LQKENI. CDR3 length: 14 amino acids. Trimming removed 4 bases at V and 6 bases at J, with 13 bases between. The CDR3 protein is CASSLPGRSNEQFF. The CDR3 region has the DNA TGTGCCAGCTCACTCCCGGGTAGAAGCAATGAGCAGTTCTTC.

The chain recombines TRBV15 with TRBJ1-5, with TRBD1 matching 9 bases. This CDR3 has 14 amino acids. The germline gives CDR1 LNHNV, CDR2 YYDKDF (reference sequence). V trimming: 5 bases; J trimming: 5 bases; junction bases outside the gene matches: 4. CDR3 in amino acids: CATSADRGYQPQHF. The CDR3 coding sequence is TGTGCCACCAGCGCGGACAGGGGTTATCAGCCCCAGCATTTT. The variable domain in full, with the rest retrieved from reference TRBV15 and TRBJ1-5, is DAMVIQNPRYQVTQFGKPVTLSCSQTLNHNVMYWYQQKSSQAPKLLFHYYDKDFNNEADTPDNFQSRRPNTSFCFLDIRSPGLGDTAMYLCATSADRGYQPQHFGDGTRLSIL.